These 7 T cell receptor beta chains share one sample of origin, sequenced in a study of T cell responses to AZD1222 COVID-19 vaccine. The data were produced by immunoSEQ multiplex PCR, yet TCRdb's version contains in-frame clones alone and is incomplete. The table includes 90,000 to 110,000 clones, approximately 92% detected once. Source: peripheral blood, taken 28 days after the second AZD1222 dose. These receptors came from an adult who received the AZD1222 COVID-19 vaccine.

The V and J genes are TRBV30 and TRBJ2-6, with unresolved D. Deletions cut 5 bases from V and 0 bases from J, with 5 bases between. The CDR3 runs to 13 residues. Per the germline V gene, CDR1 is GTSNPN and CDR2 is SVGIG (reference sequence). The chain's CDR3 is CAWGISGANVLTF. The CDR3 coding sequence is TGTGCCTGGGGGATCTCTGGGGCCAACGTCCTGACTTTC.

The rearrangement links TRBV7-8 to TRBJ1-5, with 8 positions matching TRBD1. Germline CDR1 reads SGHVS; CDR2 reads FQNEAQ. With 5 bases clipped from V and 6 bases from J, the junction kept 9 bases outside the gene matches. The CDR3 totals 15 residues. CDR3 bases: TGTGCCAGCAGCGTAAGACAGGGGCGAGGTCAGCCCCAGCATTTT. Its translation: CASSVRQGRGQPQHF.

CDR3 bases: TGTGCCAGCAGTTTAGGGACAGACGTCGATGAGCAGTTCTTC. Residues: CASSLGTDVDEQFF. The chain has TRBV28 and TRBJ2-1; the match to TRBD1 covers 7 bases. Trimming removed 2 bases from V and 8 bases from J; junction bases left unmatched: 6. This CDR3 is 14 amino acids long. Germline CDR1 MDHEN, CDR2 SYDVKM.

This chain connects TRBV28 to TRBJ1-5; 10 bases agree with TRBD1. J was trimmed by 4 bases and V by 6 bases; bases with no gene match: 6. CDR3 length equals 15 residues. The germline gives CDR1 MDHEN, CDR2 SYDVKM. CDR3 in amino acids: CASSEGQGVNQPQHF. Here the CDR3 DNA reads TGTGCCAGCAGCGAAGGACAGGGGGTAAATCAGCCCCAGCATTTT. Filled out from reference TRBV28 and TRBJ1-5, the complete variable domain reads DVKVTQSSRYLVKRTGEKVFLECVQDMDHENMFWYRQDPGLGLRLIYFSYDVKMKEKGDIPEGYSVSREKKERFSLILESASTNQTSMYLCASSEGQGVNQPQHFGDGTRLSIL.

The chain has TRBV9 and TRBJ1-2, with TRBD1 identical over 8 bases. CDR3 length equals 14 residues. Germline CDR1 reads SGDLS; CDR2 reads YYNGEE. Losses at the gene ends were 1 base for V and 5 bases for J; bases not matched to a gene: 4. The CDR3 DNA reads TGTGCCAGCAGCGTACAGGGGGCTTCATATGGCTACACCTTC. This codes for CASSVQGASYGYTF.

The table lists this clone with a count of one. The chain combines TRBV6-5 with TRBJ1-5; 10 nucleotides line up with TRBD1. Trimming took 4 bases from V and 5 from J; bases not matched to a gene: 5. Germline CDR1 reads MNHEY; CDR2 reads SVGAGI. CDR3 size: 15 residues. The CDR3 loop is CASSSRGTGDQPQHF. The CDR3 nucleotides read TGTGCCAGCAGTTCCCGAGGGACAGGGGATCAGCCCCAGCATTTT.

The chain recombines TRBV4-2 with TRBJ1-2; 9 nucleotides align to TRBD1. Germline assignment: CDR1 LGHNA and CDR2 YNFKEQ. The CDR3 is 15 residues long. The V segment lost 3 bases and the J segment 3 bases; nucleotides outside the gene matches: 5. CDR3 sequence: CASSQRTGVDYGYTF. CDR3 bases: TGTGCCAGCAGCCAGCGGACAGGGGTGGACTATGGCTACACCTTC.